Shown below are 17 T cell receptor beta chains from a single sample sequenced in a study of cytomegalovirus exposure and HLA in healthy donors. Primers: 60 Vbeta forward and 13 Jbeta reverse. Libraries were prepared by immunoSEQ multiplex PCR; TCRdb keeps only in-frame clonotypes and omits some of them. This table holds about 150,000 clones, 70% to 90% found once. Sequences were obtained from PBMCs. Receptors originate from a woman aged 18 to 35 in good health and CMV-seronegative.

This chain uses TRBV6-5 with TRBJ1-5; D may be TRBD1 (6 bases). CDR3 length: 15 residues. V shed 6 bases and J shed 7 bases, with 19 bases lying between them. CDR1 is MNHEY and CDR2 is SVGAGI in the germline V gene. CDR3 protein: CASSRTQGFGQPQHF. In nucleotides, the CDR3 is TGTGCCAGCAGCCGTACCCAGGGGTTCGGACAGCCCCAGCATTTT.

The V call is TRBV7-6, the J call TRBJ2-5, with D tentatively TRBD2 (6 bases). V was cut by 5 bases and J by 5 bases, with 18 bases left in between. Germline assignment: CDR1 SGHVS and CDR2 FNYEAQ. The CDR3 has 15 residues. The DNA of the CDR3 is TGTGCCAGCAGCAGGGGACCGGGAGAGGCGGAGACCCAGTACTTC. Translating it yields CASSRGPGEAETQYF.

This rearrangement joins TRBV6-5 to TRBJ2-7; 8 nucleotides match TRBD1. The CDR3 is 15 amino acids. After removal of 1 base from V and 0 bases from J, the junction contained 2 bases not matched to a gene. CDR1 and CDR2 from the germline V gene are MNHEY and SVGAGI. CDR3 in amino acids: CASSYLGQASYEQYF. The CDR3 DNA is TGTGCCAGCAGTTACTTGGGACAGGCCTCCTACGAGCAGTACTTC.

This rearrangement joins TRBV19 to TRBJ2-5, with TRBD1 matching over 8 bases. Germline V gives CDR1 LNHDA, CDR2 SQIVND (reference sequence). V was pared by 1 base and J by 3 bases, with 7 bases of the junction left unmatched. CDR3 size: 16 residues. The CDR3 DNA reads as TGTGCCAGTAGTATAGTTGCAGGGGGCGGGGAAGAGACCCAGTACTTC. Protein product: CASSIVAGGGEETQYF.

V is TRBV5-1 and J is TRBJ2-3, with TRBD2 as a possible D gene (6 bases). The CDR3 has 15 amino acids. CDR1 is SGHRS and CDR2 is YFSETQ in the germline V gene. V lost 0 bases, J lost 5 bases, and 13 bases lay in between. The CDR3 reads CASSLVGSPLDTQYF. The CDR3 DNA is TGCGCCAGCAGCTTGGTCGGGAGCCCATTAGATACGCAGTATTTT.

The gene calls are TRBV6-6 and TRBJ2-2; unclear D gene. The CDR3 runs to 12 residues. Germline V gene lookup returns CDR1 MNHNY and CDR2 SVGAGI (reference sequence). Trimming pared 8 bases from V and 3 bases from J, leaving 7 bases between. CDR3 in amino acids: CASLPDTGELFF. As DNA, the CDR3 is TGTGCCAGCCTACCCGACACCGGGGAGCTGTTTTTT.

The chain has TRBV9 and TRBJ2-5, with 16 bases identical to TRBD2. J lost 7 bases, V lost 4 bases, and 13 bases had no gene match. CDR1 SGDLS and CDR2 YYNGEE come from the germline V gene. CDR3 length: 18 amino acids. The CDR3 is CASSLGTSGRAGSGTQYF. The CDR3 region has the DNA TGTGCCAGCAGCCTGGGGACTAGCGGGAGGGCCGGGTCGGGGACCCAGTACTTC.

This CDR3 reads CASSSGYRPYNEQFF. CDR3 nucleotides: TGTGCCAGTAGTAGTGGGTACAGGCCCTACAATGAGCAGTTCTTC. The chain combines TRBV19 with TRBJ2-1, with TRBD1 as a possible D gene (5 bases). The CDR3 is 15 amino acids. CDR1 and CDR2 from the germline V gene are LNHDA and SQIVND (reference sequence). V lost 4 bases, J lost 2 bases, and 12 bases lay in between.

This chain joins TRBV7-2 and TRBJ2-1; a possible D gene is TRBD1 (7 bases). Trimming shortened V by 3 bases and J by 6 bases, and 15 bases separated the two germline ends. The germline gives CDR1 SGHTA, CDR2 FQGNSA. The CDR3 has 15 amino acids. The CDR3 region has the DNA TGTGCCAGCAGCTTCCGGGACAGACTAGTCAATGAGCAGTTCTTC. Encoded protein: CASSFRDRLVNEQFF.

The chain links TRBV7-2 to TRBJ2-2; a possible D gene is TRBD2 (5 bases). Germline loops: CDR1 SGHTA, CDR2 FQGNSA. V shed 2 bases and J shed 7 bases, with 14 bases lying between them. The CDR3 length is 15 residues. CDR3 sequence: CASSLSPSAGGELFF. For the CDR3, the DNA is TGTGCCAGCAGCTTAAGTCCCAGCGCGGGCGGGGAGCTGTTTTTT.

J is TRBJ2-7 and V is TRBV4-2; D unresolved. V lost 4 bases, J lost 3 bases, and 10 bases lay in between. CDR1 is LGHNA, CDR2 YNFKEQ, per germline. This CDR3 contains 13 residues. Here the CDR3 reads CASSPSPVYEQYF. The CDR3 DNA reads as TGTGCCAGCAGCCCCTCCCCAGTCTACGAGCAGTACTTC.

This clone was detected only a few times. This chain links TRBV5-8 with TRBJ2-3; 7 positions match TRBD1. V gave up 4 bases and J gave up 3 bases; unmatched junction bases: 11. Germline V gene data show CDR1 as SGHTS and CDR2 as YDEGEE. The CDR3 length is 16 residues. The CDR3 here is CASSLGATGLTDTQYF. Here the CDR3 DNA reads TGTGCCAGCAGCCTTGGGGCGACAGGGTTGACAGATACGCAGTATTTT.

V and J are TRBV28 and TRBJ1-4, with 9 nucleotides matching TRBD1. Germline V gene data show CDR1 as MDHEN and CDR2 as SYDVKM. CDR3 length: 14 amino acids. Trimming removed 5 bases from V and 8 bases from J; junction bases left unmatched: 6. The CDR3, as DNA: TGTGCCAGCAGTGCCGGACAGGGGTACGAAAAACTGTTTTTT. It codes for CASSAGQGYEKLFF. The complete variable domain, with remaining parts taken from reference TRBV28 and TRBJ1-4, reads DVKVTQSSRYLVKRTGEKVFLECVQDMDHENMFWYRQDPGLGLRLIYFSYDVKMKEKGDIPEGYSVSREKKERFSLILESASTNQTSMYLCASSAGQGYEKLFFGSGTQLSVL.

V gene TRBV28 combines with J gene TRBJ1-3; possibly TRBD1 for D (5 bases). Germline V gene lookup returns CDR1 MDHEN and CDR2 SYDVKM. The CDR3 consists of 17 residues. The germline V and J ends were trimmed by 8 bases and 2 bases, with 22 bases remaining between them. In nucleotides, the CDR3 is TGTGCCAGCGGACCTCCTAAGGGCAGGGCAACTGGAAACACCATATATTTT. This gives the protein CASGPPKGRATGNTIYF.

The CDR3 region is CASSFGEHYGYTF. CDR3 nucleotides: TGTGCCAGCAGTTTCGGGGAGCACTATGGCTACACCTTC. The J gene is TRBJ1-2, the V gene TRBV27, with D hard to call. The germline V and J ends were trimmed by 3 bases and 3 bases, with 8 bases remaining between them. This CDR3 region has 13 residues. The germline CDR1 and CDR2 sequences are MNHEY and SMNVEV (reference sequence).

This chain uses TRBV18 with TRBJ1-3; D is uncertain. V was shortened by 3 bases and J by 4 bases, with 16 bases between the two germline ends. This CDR3 is built from 16 residues. The V gene's germline CDR1 is KGHSH and CDR2 LQKENI. This CDR3 reads CASSPSPTVSGNTIYF. CDR3 nucleotide sequence: TGTGCCAGCTCACCCTCCCCCACAGTGTCAGGAAACACCATATATTTT.

The chain employs TRBV2 and TRBJ1-5; 8 bases are a match to TRBD1. V lost 5 bases and J lost 6; bases outside the gene matches: 18. Per the germline V gene, CDR1 is SNHLY and CDR2 is FYNNEI. The CDR3 has 18 residues. This CDR3 is CASSFSGTTGAAGQPQHF. The CDR3 nucleotides read TGTGCCAGCAGTTTCTCCGGGACGACAGGGGCGGCAGGTCAGCCCCAGCATTTT.